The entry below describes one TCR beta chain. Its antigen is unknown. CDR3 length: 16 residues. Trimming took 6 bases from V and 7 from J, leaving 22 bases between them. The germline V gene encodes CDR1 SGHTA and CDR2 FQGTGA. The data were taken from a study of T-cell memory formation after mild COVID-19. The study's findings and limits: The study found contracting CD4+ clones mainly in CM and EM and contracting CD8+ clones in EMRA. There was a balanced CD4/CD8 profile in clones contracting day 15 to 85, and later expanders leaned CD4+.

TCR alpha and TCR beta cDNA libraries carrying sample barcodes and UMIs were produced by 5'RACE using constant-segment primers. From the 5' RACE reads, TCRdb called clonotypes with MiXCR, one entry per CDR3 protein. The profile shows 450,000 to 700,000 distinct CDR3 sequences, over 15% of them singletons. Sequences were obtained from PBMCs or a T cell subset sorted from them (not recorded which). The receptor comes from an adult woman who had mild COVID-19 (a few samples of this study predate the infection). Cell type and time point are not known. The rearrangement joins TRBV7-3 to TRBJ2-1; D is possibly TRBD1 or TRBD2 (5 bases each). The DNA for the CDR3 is TGTGCCAGCAGGGGAATCGGGGCCTGTTGTGTGAATGAGCAGTTCTTC. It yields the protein CASRGIGACCVNEQFF.